The 5 T cell receptor beta chains listed next were all sequenced from one sample in a study of T cell responses to AZD1222 COVID-19 vaccine. TCRdb keeps only in-frame clones here, not all; method: immunoSEQ multiplex PCR. The sample lists 85,000 to 100,000 clones; more than 85% were seen once. This sample comprised peripheral blood, obtained 28 days after the second AZD1222 dose. These receptors all stem from an adult who received the AZD1222 COVID-19 vaccine.

CDR3 loop: CASSDTLGPGNTIYF. In nucleotides, the CDR3 is TGTGCCAGCAGTGATACGTTGGGGCCTGGAAACACCATATATTTT. V gene TRBV2 combines with J gene TRBJ1-3; D might be TRBD1 (5 bases). CDR1 is SNHLY, CDR2 FYNNEI, per germline. V lost 3 bases and J 2 bases, leaving 11 bases between the germline ends. The length of the CDR3 is 15 residues. Filled out from reference TRBV2 and TRBJ1-3, the complete variable domain reads EPEVTQTPSHQVTQMGQEVILRCVPISNHLYFYWYRQILGQKVEFLVSFYNNEISEKSEIFDDQFSVERPDGSNFTLKIRSTKLEDSAMYFCASSDTLGPGNTIYFGEGSWLTVV.

The rearrangement uses TRBV6-5 and TRBJ1-2; D ambiguous. V was shortened by 2 bases and J by 5 bases, with 12 bases between the two germline ends. The CDR3 contains 14 residues. Germline V lookup: CDR1 MNHEY, CDR2 SVGAGI. CDR3 DNA: TGTGCCAGCAGTTACGACCCTTTAATTTATGGCTACACCTTC. Its translation is CASSYDPLIYGYTF.

The chain carries TRBV28 and TRBJ1-4; D possibly corresponds to TRBD1 (5 bases). Germline lookup yields CDR1 MDHEN and CDR2 SYDVKM. V lost 4 bases to trimming and J lost 7 bases, with 16 bases between them. This CDR3 has 15 residues. CDR3 loop: CASSSSGTRSEKLFF. The CDR3 DNA is TGTGCCAGCAGTTCATCCGGGACTAGGAGTGAAAAACTGTTTTTT.

The chain carries TRBV6-5 and TRBJ1-2; possibly TRBD1 for D (6 bases). The CDR3 covers 12 residues. The V gene's germline CDR1 is MNHEY and CDR2 SVGAGI. The CDR3, as DNA: TGTACCGTTTCTGGGGGCGGCTATGGCTACACCTTC. The encoded protein is CTVSGGGYGYTF.

The chain recombines TRBV18 with TRBJ2-3; D is uncertain. Germline-derived CDR1 and CDR2 are KGHSH and LQKENI. The CDR3 length is 14 residues. Trimming removed 3 bases from V and 4 bases from J, with 11 bases in between. The CDR3 protein is CASSPPLKSDTQYF. CDR3 nucleotides: TGTGCCAGCTCACCCCCCCTTAAGTCAGATACGCAGTATTTT. Full variable domain (rest looked up from reference TRBV18 and TRBJ2-3): NAGVMQNPRHLVRRRGQEARLRCSPMKGHSHVYWYRQLPEEGLKFMVYLQKENIIDESGMPKERFSAEFPKEGPSILRIQQVVRGDSAAYFCASSPPLKSDTQYFGPGTRLTVL.